This T cell receptor beta chain was sequenced in a study of shared clonotypes between healthy human individuals (dated by TCRdb to the early 2020s). For the wider study: Two women and three men aged 18 to 49 years were included in the cohort. Per donor, leukapheresis produced somewhere between about 0.94 and 9 billion PBMCs. Blood TCR repertoires of roughly five healthy adults were deeply sequenced to estimate repertoire size and the extent of clonotype sharing between individuals. For each donor, three plates each were used for CD4 naive and CD4 memory, two plates were used for CD8 naive, and one plate was used for CD8 memory. To increase sequencing depth and limit assay-specific biases, TCR repertoire library preparation and sequencing were carried out by different laboratories using diverse techniques. Overall study results and their limits: Rarefaction of sorted-subset datasets indicated incomplete sequencing despite the large sequencing depth. Across a few donors, roughly 5% of naive CD4, approximately 3.6% of naive CD8, 2% to 2.5% of memory CD4, and 0.3% to 0.45% of memory CD8 clonotypes were shared. Because the study included a small number of donors, the genetic and exposure-history diversity represented was limited. Only blood was sampled, and tissue TCR repertoires likely differ from those in blood. Based on pairwise subsampling, the degree of clonotype sharing among donors was expected to be affected by sequencing depth. Larger estimated clonotype richness was generally found for naive subsets than for memory subsets. Clonotypes shared by all four sorted-subset donors showed higher generation probabilities than non-shared clonotypes.

CD8 naive samples were CD45RO-negative cells positively selected for CCR7, giving a CD45RA+CCR7+ population that excluded TemRA cells. The donors were healthy, HIV-negative adults with no recently reported acute infections or vaccinations. All donors were Caucasian adults living in Nashville, Tennessee, USA. After blood collection by leukapheresis, PBMCs were isolated using Ficoll-Histopaque density gradient centrifugation and then cryopreserved in the vapor phase of liquid nitrogen. Purity and quantity of every magnetically sorted T cell population were checked by analytical flow cytometry. Each sorted fraction had its genomic DNA isolated and then quantified by UV absorbance on a Nanodrop 2000c. Concerning this clone itself: Its antigen target is currently unknown. Base qualities are missing; no much larger clone stands one base away.

TCR CDR3 regions were amplified from genomic DNA by multiplex PCR using the deep immunoSEQ assay. Extracted genomic DNA from each cell subset was distributed evenly across all wells of several immunoSEQ 96-well plates, and each plate was treated as a replicate. Each replicate PCR for sorted subsets received about 200 ng genomic DNA, equal to 28,000 or so T cell genomes. The purified libraries were quantified using a Qubit 3.0 fluorometer, sized with a Bioanalyzer 2100, and then quantified again using the KAPA Library Quantification kit. Every immunoSEQ 96-well plate was sequenced on a separate single-read 150-cycle Illumina NextSeq 550 flow cell. The study's processing was this. Because the immunoSEQ output included only junctional sequences and no quality scores, the filtering could not be the same as the filtering used for full-length reads. To assign V/J genes and CDR3, sequences were annotated using PyIR, a Python wrapper for IgBLAST v1.9, with IMGT germline references. Any read was removed if the V/J assignment was weak (E-value above 1e-6), the CDR3 was missing, or the read contained stop codons, out-of-frame junctions, or ambiguous translated residues. A V3J clonotype was defined by an identical inferred V gene, J gene, and CDR3 amino acid sequence. Percentage overlap between repertoires was computed as shared unique clonotypes divided by the size of the smaller repertoire. Richness of each repertoire was evaluated using RTK rarefaction, the Chao1 estimator, and Recon v2.1 estimates of unobserved clonotypes. Generation probabilities were computed with OLGA for all TCRbeta clonotypes obtained by the gDNA method from several donors. This is the immuneACCESS table as TCRdb keeps it, with only in-frame sequences that have V and J called. A part of the clones is gone; compared with another copy, unresolved V genes explain less than half, and the rest is unexplained. V and J calls and clone size are given by that table; D and trimming were obtained from the DNA. The sample table lists approximately 1.9 million clones, around 95% of them with a count of one. The ten largest make up around 1.8% of the sample.

This clonotype was obtained from a man between 18 and 35 years old in good health. Some clones in this sample may be carry-over from other donors' samples. The sequenced material came from naive CD8+ T cells from PBMCs. The cell subset or site label, read with the paper, signifies: CD45RA+CCR7+.

CDR3 loop: CASSNTGTGYYGYTF. The DNA reads as follows: TGTGCCAGTAGTAACACCGGGACAGGCTACTATGGCTACACCTTC. The chain was built from TRBV19 and TRBJ1-2, with TRBD1 identical over 8 junction bases. The germline V gene (reference sequence) gives CDR1 as LNHDA and CDR2 as SQIVND. There are 15 amino acids in the CDR3, from cysteine to phenylalanine inclusive. Here the CDR3 DNA is all that survives: 45 bases in frame from base 1. Trimmed from V: 4 bases; trimmed from J: 3 bases; junction bases lacking a gene match: 7.